The clone carrying this TCR beta chain occurred once. Its cognate antigen is unknown. The sample comes from a study of OX40 agonist ivuxolimab in advanced cancers. The wider study: Every 2 weeks, patients received ivuxolimab intravenously, dosed at 0.01 to 10 mg/kg. Three patients responded partially, comprising one with hepatocellular carcinoma and two with cutaneous melanoma.

The method was immunoSEQ multiplex PCR; TCRdb's version includes in-frame clones alone and lacks a portion of them. The sample contains some 83,000 clones, approximately 86% of which appear only once. General study findings and limits: At 0.1 to 3.0 mg/kg and by week 6, clonal expansion occurred in CD4+ and CD8+ blood T cells.

Germline CDR1 reads SGHRS; CDR2 reads YFSETQ. With 6 bases removed from V and 2 bases from J, the gap between germline ends came to 10 bases. There are 13 residues in the CDR3. This sequence joins TRBV5-1 and TRBJ2-3, with D hard to call. This sample comprised CD4+ or CD8+ T cells sorted from blood, obtained in a trial of the OX40 agonist ivuxolimab. This TCR came from an adult with an advanced solid tumor such as melanoma, head and neck, liver or kidney cancer. CDR3 bases: TGCGCCAGCAAAGGTCAGATCACAGATACGCAGTATTTT. Encoded protein: CASKGQITDTQYF.